The 2 T cell receptor beta chains below all came from one sample that was sequenced in a study of technical replicates of blood from several donors. Profiled with immunoSEQ multiplex PCR; TCRdb holds only in-frame clones, not every one. The data contain around 70,000 clones, under 98% of them singletons. Sequences were obtained from T cells isolated from PBMCs. These receptors were collected from a human donor in good health.

V is TRBV28 and J is TRBJ1-2, with 9 bases aligning to TRBD1. The CDR3 totals 14 residues. The junction had 10 bases not matched to a gene; V was cut back by 6 bases and J by 8 bases. Per the germline V gene, CDR1 is MDHEN and CDR2 is SYDVKM. CDR3 bases: TGTGCCAGCAGGTGGGACAGGGAGATAGGGGGCTACACCTTC. The encoded protein is CASRWDREIGGYTF.

V gene TRBV10-1 combines with J gene TRBJ2-1; TRBD1 matches 10 bases. Germline values: CDR1 WNHNN, CDR2 SYGVQD (reference sequence). This CDR3 is 16 amino acids long. With 0 bases clipped from V and 6 bases from J, the junction kept 5 bases outside the gene matches. This chain's CDR3 is CASSESWDRGSNEQFF. The CDR3 DNA follows: TGCGCCAGCAGTGAGTCGTGGGACAGGGGAAGCAATGAGCAGTTCTTC.